This T cell receptor (beta chain) originates from a study of control samples from healthy donors and cancer patients. The table came from immunoSEQ multiplex PCR; TCRdb's copy has only in-frame clones and leaves some out. Here the sample spans 100,000 to 150,000 clones, around 87% being singletons. The CDR3 sequence is 16 residues long. Trimming at V came to 3 bases and at J to 1 base, leaving 3 bases not matched to a gene. The V gene's germline CDR1 is SGHRS and CDR2 YFSETQ. This TCR was sampled from a man under 40 in good health. Sequencing was done on a sample of blood. The J gene is TRBJ1-6, the V gene TRBV5-1, with 8 positions matching TRBD1. CDR3 bases: TGCGCCAGCAGCTCGACAGGGGCGTCCTATAATTCACCCCTCCACTTT. Its protein product is CASSSTGASYNSPLHF.